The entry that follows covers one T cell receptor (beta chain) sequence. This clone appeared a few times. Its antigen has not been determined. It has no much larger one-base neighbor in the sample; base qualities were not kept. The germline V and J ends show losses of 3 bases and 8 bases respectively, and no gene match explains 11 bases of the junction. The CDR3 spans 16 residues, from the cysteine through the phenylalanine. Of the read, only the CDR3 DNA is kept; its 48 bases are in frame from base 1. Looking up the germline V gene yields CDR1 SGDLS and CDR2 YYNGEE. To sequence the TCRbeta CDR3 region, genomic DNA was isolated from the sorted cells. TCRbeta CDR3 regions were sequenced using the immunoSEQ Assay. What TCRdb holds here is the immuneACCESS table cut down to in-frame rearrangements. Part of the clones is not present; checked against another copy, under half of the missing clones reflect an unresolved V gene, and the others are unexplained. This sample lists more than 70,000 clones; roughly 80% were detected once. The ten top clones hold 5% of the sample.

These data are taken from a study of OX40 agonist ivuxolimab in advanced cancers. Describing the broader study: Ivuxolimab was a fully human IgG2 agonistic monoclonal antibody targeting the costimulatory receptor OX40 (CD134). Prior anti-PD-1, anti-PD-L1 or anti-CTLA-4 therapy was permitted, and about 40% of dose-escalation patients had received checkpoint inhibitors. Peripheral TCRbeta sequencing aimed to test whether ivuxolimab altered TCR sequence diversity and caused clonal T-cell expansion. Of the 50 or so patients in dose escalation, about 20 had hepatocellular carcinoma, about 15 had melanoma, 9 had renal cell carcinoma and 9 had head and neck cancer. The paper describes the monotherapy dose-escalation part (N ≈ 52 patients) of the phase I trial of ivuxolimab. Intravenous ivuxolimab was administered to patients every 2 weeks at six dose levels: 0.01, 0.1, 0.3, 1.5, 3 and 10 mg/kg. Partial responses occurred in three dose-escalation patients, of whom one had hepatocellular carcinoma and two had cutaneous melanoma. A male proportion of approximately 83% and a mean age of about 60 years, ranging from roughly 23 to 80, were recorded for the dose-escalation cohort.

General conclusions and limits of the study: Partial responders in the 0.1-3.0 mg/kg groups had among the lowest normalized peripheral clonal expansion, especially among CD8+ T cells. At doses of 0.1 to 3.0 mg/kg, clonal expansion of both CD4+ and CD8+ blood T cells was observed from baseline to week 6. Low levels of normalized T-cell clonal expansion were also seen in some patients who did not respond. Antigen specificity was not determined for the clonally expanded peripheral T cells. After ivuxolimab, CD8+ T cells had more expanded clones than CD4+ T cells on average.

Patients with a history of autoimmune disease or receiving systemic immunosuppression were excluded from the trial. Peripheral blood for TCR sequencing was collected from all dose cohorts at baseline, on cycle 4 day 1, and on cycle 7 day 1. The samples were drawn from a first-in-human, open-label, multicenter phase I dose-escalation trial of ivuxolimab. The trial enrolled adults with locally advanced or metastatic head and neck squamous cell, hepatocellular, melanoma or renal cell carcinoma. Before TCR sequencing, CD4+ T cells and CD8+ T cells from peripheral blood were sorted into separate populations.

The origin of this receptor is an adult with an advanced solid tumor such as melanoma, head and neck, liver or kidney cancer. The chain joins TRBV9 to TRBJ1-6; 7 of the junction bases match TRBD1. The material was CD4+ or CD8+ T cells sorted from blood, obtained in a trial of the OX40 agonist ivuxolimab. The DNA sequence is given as TGTGCCAGCAGCGCCCGGGACAGCAGTAATTATTCACCCCTCCACTTT. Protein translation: CASSARDSSNYSPLHF.